Listed below are T cell receptor beta chains from one sample, sequenced in a study of blood T cell repertoires in COVID-19. The repertoire was sequenced with immunoSEQ multiplex PCR; TCRdb's copy has only in-frame clones and lacks some. The sample carries about 170,000 clones, around 85% recorded once. The sequencing input was peripheral blood. These TCRs come from a man at least 80 years old with COVID-19, enrolled during active disease. The CDR3 runs from the conserved cysteine through the conserved F or W. Clone sizes are given selectively: once, few, many, or a class where the clone is expanded.

TRBV27	NA	TRBJ2-7	CASSRTGPYEQYF
TRBV2	few	TRBJ2-5	CASAWPSGGRPLQLQETQYF
TRBV7-9	NA	TRBJ1-4	CASSLAGARTNEKLFF
TRBV6-1	few	TRBJ2-7	CASSGGQDSLGYEQYF
TRBV5-4	once	TRBJ2-7	CASSVTRDRSHEQYF
TRBV4-2	NA	TRBJ1-2	CASSQDVGLQHRRGNYGYTF
TRBV7-9	NA	TRBJ2-3	CASSPADTQYF
TRBV9	NA	TRBJ2-3	CASTPQFVPAAGDTQYF
TRBV15	once	TRBJ1-6	CATSRDVGTGRPLHF
TRBV9	NA	TRBJ1-2	CASSDAGQSNYGYAF
TRBV19	few	TRBJ1-2	CASRRVNYGYTF
TRBV7-8	NA	TRBJ1-5	CASSSGGYSYSNQPQHF
TRBV4-2	few	TRBJ2-7	CASSQVGQLLYEQYF
TRBV3-1/TRBV3-2	NA	TRBJ1-2	CASSQDRGGYTF
TRBV6-5	NA	TRBJ1-6	CASTRGGENSPLHF
TRBV2	NA	TRBJ1-1	CASVREDTEAFF
TRBV10-1	NA	TRBJ2-5	CASSRDQETQYF
TRBV2	once	TRBJ2-1	CASSEAPTSDEQFF
TRBV12-5	few	TRBJ1-4	CASGFARGPLYNEKLFF
TRBV18	NA	TRBJ1-1	CASSRDRDTEAFF
TRBV28	NA	TRBJ1-2	CASSFSPGQGRGYTF
TRBV4-2	NA	TRBJ1-1	CASSPDKNTEAFF
TRBV6-6	NA	TRBJ1-3	CASKIPGQGAGNTIYF
TRBV18	NA	TRBJ2-7	CASSPGTGFEQYF
TRBV11-3	NA	TRBJ2-3	CASSLSSGGATGTQYF
TRBV27	NA	TRBJ1-2	CASSPAGAGGYTF
TRBV28	NA	TRBJ1-1	CASSPGGQGGNTEAFF
TRBV28	NA	TRBJ1-1	CASSPVGTGGWAFF
TRBV5-1	few	TRBJ1-2	CASSADGQGNYGYTF
TRBV18	NA	TRBJ2-7	CASTTGTSVYEQYF